The 21 T cell receptor beta chains below were found in one sample sequenced in a study of beta chain features in type 1 diabetes. Reverse transcribing all isolated RNA meant expressed TCRB transcripts were sequenced. The protocol was immunoSEQ multiplex PCR, while the TCRdb copy is restricted to in-frame clones and leaves out a portion. The table includes about 26,000 clones, roughly half detected once. Study-level findings and limits: All four CD4+ subsets from Type 1 diabetes patients carried moderately but significantly shorter TCRB CDR3s.

The antigens these receptors bind are not known. Specimen: stem cell memory CD4+ T cells from blood. The receptor source for this set is a man aged 25 to 40 with type 1 diabetes.

This sequence joins TRBV10-2 and TRBJ1-1; TRBD1 is a possible D gene (5 bases). The V end lost 7 bases, the J end lost 6 bases, and 15 bases lay between the germline ends. From germline, CDR1 is WSHSY and CDR2 SAAADI. CDR3 length: 13 residues. CDR3 loop: CASIVGREAEAFF. The CDR3 coding sequence is TGCGCCAGCATTGTGGGCAGGGAAGCTGAAGCTTTCTTT.

This clone was observed once. This sequence joins TRBV30 and TRBJ2-2; a possible D gene is TRBD2 (6 bases). V was clipped by 0 bases and J by 7 bases, with 18 bases between them. Per germline, CDR1 GTSNPN and CDR2 SVGIG (reference sequence). This CDR3 comprises 16 residues. The CDR3 spells CAWSVPRAGRGGELFF. In DNA form, the CDR3 reads TGTGCCTGGAGTGTCCCGCGGGCAGGGCGGGGCGGGGAGCTGTTTTTT.

The chain is built from TRBV10-1 and TRBJ2-5; D unresolved. The CDR3 runs 13 residues. V lost 2 bases, J lost 5 bases, and 9 bases lay in between. CDR1 is WNHNN, CDR2 SYGVQD, per germline (reference sequence). CDR3 DNA: TGCGCCAGCAGTGAGGCCGGGTTGGAGACCCAGTACTTC. Protein product: CASSEAGLETQYF.

This clone occurred a few times. The chain joins TRBV4-1 to TRBJ2-5; TRBD2 agrees at 8 bases. Per germline, CDR1 MGHRA and CDR2 YSYEKL. V lost 4 bases to trimming and J lost 4 bases; unmatched junction nucleotides: 11. The CDR3 length is 16 residues. The CDR3 loop is CASSRGEGSGVETQYF. For the CDR3, the DNA is TGCGCCAGCAGCCGGGGTGAGGGTAGCGGGGTAGAGACCCAGTACTTC.

The chain has TRBV7-9 and TRBJ1-2; TRBD1 aligns across 9 bases. The trim removed 3 bases at V and 5 bases at J, leaving 4 bases unmatched. The V gene's germline CDR1 is SEHNR and CDR2 FQNEAQ (reference sequence). The CDR3 totals 14 residues. This chain's CDR3 is CASSFTGGGYGYTF. The CDR3 DNA sequence: TGTGCCAGCAGCTTTACAGGGGGCGGATATGGCTACACCTTC.

V gene TRBV7-9 combines with J gene TRBJ1-4, with 9 bases aligning to TRBD1. The V segment lost 3 bases and the J segment 5 bases; nucleotides outside the gene matches: 7. CDR3 length: 16 residues. Germline CDR1 SEHNR, CDR2 FQNEAQ (reference sequence). The CDR3 spells CASSFTAQGANEKLFF. The DNA of the CDR3 is TGTGCCAGCAGCTTTACCGCACAGGGGGCAAATGAAAAACTGTTTTTT. The complete variable domain, with remaining parts taken from reference TRBV7-9 and TRBJ1-4, reads DTGVSQNPRHKITKRGQNVTFRCDPISEHNRLYWYRQTLGQGPEFLTYFQNEAQLEKSRLLSDRFSAERPKGSFSTLEIQRTEQGDSAMYLCASSFTAQGANEKLFFGSGTQLSVL.

CDR3 sequence: CASSLEYTSGVMEQYF. CDR3 DNA sequence: TGTGCCAGCAGCTTAGAATACACTAGCGGGGTAATGGAGCAGTACTTC. The genes are TRBV11-2 and TRBJ2-5; 10 nucleotides align to TRBD2. The V gene's germline CDR1 is SGHAT and CDR2 FQNNGV. J lost 11 bases, V lost 0 bases, and 12 bases had no gene match. The CDR3 is 16 residues long.

This chain uses TRBV19 with TRBJ2-1; TRBD2 agrees at 15 bases. Trimming removed 5 bases from V and 12 bases from J; junction bases left unmatched: 11. The CDR3 extends over 16 amino acids. Germline V gene sequence: CDR1 LNHDA, CDR2 SQIVND (reference sequence). CDR3 sequence: CASSPRRTSGGEVQFF. Here the CDR3 DNA reads TGTGCCAGTAGTCCCCGGAGGACTAGCGGGGGGGAAGTGCAGTTCTTC.

The chain has TRBV2 and TRBJ1-5, with 8 positions matching TRBD1. Germline CDR1 SNHLY, CDR2 FYNNEI. The CDR3 loop spans 15 amino acids. V was pared by 5 bases and J by 8 bases, with 11 bases of the junction left unmatched. The CDR3: CASSNEGQVNEPQHF. CDR3 DNA sequence: TGTGCCAGCAGTAACGAGGGACAGGTGAATGAGCCCCAGCATTTT.

The chain uses TRBV5-1 and TRBJ2-1; 7 bases match TRBD2. Germline V gene data show CDR1 as SGHRS and CDR2 as YFSETQ. The junction had 8 bases not matched to a gene; V was cut back by 5 bases and J by 6 bases. The CDR3 is made up of 14 amino acids. The CDR3 DNA is TGCGCCAGCAGTTTTGGGGGAGGGGTCAATGAGCAGTTCTTC. Protein sequence: CASSFGGGVNEQFF.

This clone was detected only a few times. This rearrangement joins TRBV7-9 to TRBJ1-1; no definite D call. V was cut by 1 base and J by 1 base, with 10 bases left in between. Per the germline V gene, CDR1 is SEHNR and CDR2 is FQNEAQ (reference sequence). The CDR3 length is 15 residues. CDR3 nucleotide sequence: TGTGCCAGCAGCTTAGACGTGGCTGCGAACACTGAAGCTTTCTTT. It yields the protein CASSLDVAANTEAFF.

This clone was recorded a few times. This chain connects TRBV28 to TRBJ2-1, with 7 bases aligning to TRBD1. The trim removed 8 bases at V and 0 bases at J, leaving 7 bases unmatched. This CDR3 is 15 amino acids long. The V gene's germline CDR1 is MDHEN and CDR2 SYDVKM. The CDR3 reads CASRTRTGSYNEQFF. The CDR3 DNA is TGTGCCAGCCGCACCCGGACAGGCTCCTACAATGAGCAGTTCTTC.

V and J are TRBV15 and TRBJ2-3; the match to TRBD2 covers 8 bases. Germline values: CDR1 LNHNV, CDR2 YYDKDF (reference sequence). Trimming removed 0 bases from V and 1 base from J; junction bases left unmatched: 12. The CDR3 loop spans 19 amino acids. This CDR3 reads CATSRDLSGSRTGTDTQYF. In DNA, the CDR3 is TGTGCCACCAGCAGAGATCTGAGCGGGAGTAGGACGGGCACAGATACGCAGTATTTT.

The CDR3 DNA reads TGTGCCAGCAGTGAAGCTAGGAGGGATTCGTTTTTT. As protein: CASSEARRDSFF. The J gene is TRBJ1-4, the V gene TRBV6-1, with D unclear. Germline V gene sequence: CDR1 MNHNS, CDR2 SASEGT. The length of the CDR3 is 12 residues. Deletions cut 0 bases from V and 16 bases from J, with 12 bases between.

The V call is TRBV30, the J call TRBJ1-2; a possible D gene is TRBD1 (5 bases). Germline assignment: CDR1 GTSNPN and CDR2 SVGIG (reference sequence). V lost 2 bases to trimming and J lost 2 bases, with 9 bases between them. This CDR3 is built from 13 residues. CDR3 sequence (DNA): TGTGCCTGGAGTCCCGACAGAAACTATGGCTACACCTTC. Its translation: CAWSPDRNYGYTF.

The chain uses TRBV7-9 and TRBJ2-1; D call uncertain. V was shortened by 5 bases and J by 0 bases, with 14 bases between the two germline ends. Germline assignment: CDR1 SEHNR and CDR2 FQNEAQ (reference sequence). The CDR3 sequence is 16 residues long. Here the CDR3 reads CASSPAQQSSYNEQFF. CDR3 DNA: TGTGCCAGCAGCCCTGCCCAACAGAGCTCCTACAATGAGCAGTTCTTC. The full variable domain, with the rest looked up from reference TRBV7-9 and TRBJ2-1, is DTGVSQNPRHKITKRGQNVTFRCDPISEHNRLYWYRQTLGQGPEFLTYFQNEAQLEKSRLLSDRFSAERPKGSFSTLEIQRTEQGDSAMYLCASSPAQQSSYNEQFFGPGTRLTVL.

V is TRBV27 and J is TRBJ2-7; 9 bases agree with TRBD1. V lost 7 bases to trimming and J lost 6 bases; unmatched junction nucleotides: 10. In germline, CDR1 is MNHEY, CDR2 SMNVEV (reference sequence). The CDR3 is 14 amino acids. For the CDR3, the DNA is TGTGCCAGCACTGGGACAGGGAGGGTTGGCGAGCAGTACTTC. This translates into CASTGTGRVGEQYF.

The J gene is TRBJ1-4, the V gene TRBV7-9; tentative D call: TRBD1 (6 bases). Germline V gives CDR1 SEHNR, CDR2 FQNEAQ (reference sequence). The CDR3 is 15 amino acids. With 5 bases removed from V and 6 bases from J, the gap between germline ends came to 16 bases. The CDR3, as DNA: TGTGCCAGCAGCCACCCAGGGACACCGGATGAAAAACTGTTTTTT. Translating gives CASSHPGTPDEKLFF.

V usage is TRBV18 and J usage is TRBJ1-1; 9 bases agree with TRBD1. CDR1 and CDR2 from the germline V gene are KGHSH and LQKENI. This CDR3 spans 13 amino acids. The junction had 4 bases not matched to a gene; V was cut back by 8 bases and J by 3 bases. The CDR3 spells CASHGDRDTEAFF. CDR3 coding DNA: TGTGCCAGCCACGGGGACAGGGACACTGAAGCTTTCTTT.

This clone occurred a few times. The chain links TRBV5-4 to TRBJ1-2; 7 bases map to TRBD1. V lost 1 base and J lost 5; bases outside the gene matches: 8. The V gene's germline CDR1 is SGHNT and CDR2 YYREEE (reference sequence). The length of the CDR3 is 15 residues. CDR3 amino acids: CASSLKGTEFYGYTF. Here the CDR3 DNA reads TGTGCCAGCAGCTTGAAAGGGACAGAGTTTTATGGCTACACCTTC.

The rearrangement links TRBV5-6 to TRBJ1-6, with 7 bases aligning to TRBD1. V dropped 3 bases and J dropped 9; count of bases not matched to a gene: 9. This CDR3 spans 15 amino acids. CDR1 and CDR2 (germline): SGHDT, YYEEEE. The CDR3 region is CASSSATGKSSPLHF. In nucleotides, the CDR3 is TGTGCCAGCAGCTCGGCGACAGGGAAAAGTTCACCCCTCCACTTT.